A selection of T cell receptor beta chains follows, all from one sample in a study of T cell changes during pregnancy in multiple sclerosis. Sequencing used immunoSEQ multiplex PCR; TCRdb keeps in-frame clones, though not all of them. The table lists some 37,000 clones, around 91% of them singletons. This specimen was CD4+ T cells from peripheral blood mononuclear cells, taken before pregnancy. The receptors were gathered from a female donor with multiple sclerosis, enrolled in a pregnancy study. Each CDR3 is given with its conserved first and last residue. A D gene is named only where the DNA matches it firmly. The size entry is marked missing in some rows and otherwise reads once, few, many or a size class.

d_gene,v_gene,j_gene,abundance,CDR3aa,CDR3nt
TRBD1,TRBV19,TRBJ2-2,.,CASSWDRANTGELFF,TGTGCCAGTAGTTGGGACAGGGCGAACACCGGGGAGCTGTTTTTT
.,TRBV6-1,TRBJ1-2,.,CASTGGRDYGYTF,TGTGCCAGCACCGGAGGGCGCGACTATGGCTACACCTTC
TRBD1,TRBV6-6,TRBJ1-4,.,CASSRSGTGDEKLFF,TGTGCCAGCAGTCGCTCAGGGACAGGGGATGAAAAACTGTTTTTT
TRBD1,TRBV5-1,TRBJ2-7,.,CASSWGLGQGFLEQYF,TGCGCCAGCAGCTGGGGTCTCGGACAGGGCTTCCTCGAGCAGTACTTC
TRBD1,TRBV30,TRBJ2-3,.,CAWRLTGGTDTQYF,TGTGCCTGGAGACTAACAGGGGGCACAGATACGCAGTATTTT
TRBD2,TRBV4-3,TRBJ2-2,.,CASSQDWGLVTGELFF,TGCGCCAGCAGCCAAGATTGGGGACTAGTGACCGGGGAGCTGTTTTTT
TRBD2,TRBV19,TRBJ2-7,.,CASSIGTSGALGYEQYF,TGTGCCAGTAGTATTGGGACTAGCGGGGCCCTCGGGTACGAGCAGTACTTC
.,TRBV10-3,TRBJ2-7,.,CAIGGGVSEQYF,TGTGCCATCGGAGGGGGGGTTAGCGAGCAGTACTTC
.,TRBV18,TRBJ2-7,once,CASSPLQVYEQYF,TGTGCCAGCTCACCTTTACAAGTTTACGAGCAGTACTTC
.,TRBV7-2,TRBJ1-2,.,CASSFLQADGYTF,TGTGCCAGCAGCTTTTTACAGGCCGATGGCTACACCTTC
.,TRBV10-3,TRBJ1-1,once,CAISESTHLTNTEAFF,TGTGCCATCAGTGAGTCAACTCATCTGACTAACACTGAAGCTTTCTTT
.,TRBV5-1,TRBJ1-4,.,CASSELGGPTTNEKLFF,TGCGCCAGCAGCGAGCTGGGGGGACCTACAACTAATGAAAAACTGTTTTTT
TRBD1,TRBV4-1,TRBJ2-3,.,CASSQAGQGTDTQYF,TGCGCCAGCAGCCAAGCAGGACAGGGCACAGATACGCAGTATTTT
.,TRBV28,TRBJ2-3,.,CASSSVEGFTSTDTQYF,TGTGCCAGCAGTTCCGTCGAGGGTTTCACTAGCACAGATACGCAGTATTTT
.,TRBV19,TRBJ2-5,.,CASSPGLPRGGETQYF,TGTGCCAGTAGCCCGGGACTGCCTCGCGGAGGAGAGACCCAGTACTTC
.,TRBV5-6,TRBJ2-1,.,CASSLTSSSYNEQFF,TGTGCCAGCAGCTTGACGTCTAGCTCCTACAATGAGCAGTTCTTC
.,TRBV2,TRBJ2-5,once,CASSEVFGRETQYF,TGTGCCAGCAGTGAAGTATTCGGGAGAGAGACCCAGTACTTC
.,TRBV9,TRBJ2-3,once,CASSKENGDYTDTQYF,TGTGCCAGCAGCAAAGAGAACGGGGATTACACAGATACGCAGTATTTT
TRBD1,TRBV18,TRBJ2-7,.,CASSLTGGGEQYF,TGTGCCAGCTCACTTACAGGGGGCGGCGAGCAGTACTTC
TRBD1,TRBV2,TRBJ2-3,.,CASSRDRGIPDTQYF,TGTGCCAGCAGCCGGGACAGGGGGATCCCAGATACGCAGTATTTT
TRBD1,TRBV6-1,TRBJ2-7,.,CASSYDRAYEQYF,TGTGCCAGCAGCTACGACAGGGCCTACGAGCAGTACTTC
TRBD2,TRBV10-3,TRBJ2-1,.,CAIRASGLYNEQFF,TGTGCCATCAGGGCTAGCGGTCTTTACAATGAGCAGTTCTTC
.,TRBV5-4,TRBJ2-7,.,CASSFSGAGREQYF,TGTGCCAGCAGCTTCTCTGGGGCAGGGCGTGAGCAGTACTTC
TRBD2,TRBV19,TRBJ2-1,.,CASSIGLAGGTGDEQFF,TGTGCCAGTAGTATAGGACTAGCGGGAGGGACGGGGGATGAGCAGTTCTTC
TRBD1,TRBV28,TRBJ2-3,.,CASSPRGQGGPDTQYF,TGTGCCAGCAGCCCTCGGGGACAGGGCGGCCCAGATACGCAGTATTTT
.,TRBV18,TRBJ1-2,.,CASSPRKDSMDYYGYTF,TGTGCCAGCTCACCACGAAAGGACAGTATGGACTACTATGGCTACACCTTC
.,TRBV7-8,TRBJ2-2,.,CASSLVVPASKQPGELFF,TGTGCCAGCAGCTTAGTCGTTCCCGCCTCAAAACAACCCGGGGAGCTGTTTTTT
.,TRBV5-1,TRBJ1-6,.,CASSKQALGNSPLHF,TGCGCCAGCAGCAAGCAGGCCTTGGGTAATTCACCCCTCCACTTT
.,TRBV27,TRBJ2-1,.,CASRASGLPIDQFF,TGTGCCAGCAGGGCTTCAGGTCTTCCCATCGATCAGTTCTTC
TRBD2,TRBV13,TRBJ2-3,once,CASSSRTSGSSSTDTQYF,TGTGCCAGCAGCTCCCGGACTAGCGGGAGTTCTAGCACAGATACGCAGTATTTT
TRBD1,TRBV2,TRBJ1-2,.,CASRKDRVGYTF,TGTGCCAGCAGGAAAGACAGGGTTGGCTACACCTTC
.,TRBV15,TRBJ2-5,once,CATSRGGRGETQYF,TGTGCCACCAGCAGAGGGGGCAGGGGAGAGACCCAGTACTTC
TRBD1,TRBV28,TRBJ1-2,once,CASSGYRGQNYGYTF,TGTGCCAGCAGTGGGTACAGGGGACAAAACTATGGCTACACCTTC
.,TRBV6-1,TRBJ1-1,.,CASSQIVPNTEAFF,TGTGCCAGCAGTCAGATCGTACCGAACACTGAAGCTTTCTTT
TRBD2,TRBV18,TRBJ2-7,.,CASSPGTSGSGEQYF,TGTGCCAGCTCACCCGGGACTAGCGGGAGTGGGGAGCAGTACTTC
.,TRBV28,TRBJ1-1,.,CASSSGRTEAFF,TGTGCCAGCAGTTCAGGTCGCACTGAAGCTTTCTTT
TRBD1,TRBV6-5,TRBJ2-7,.,CASRLDRVKGEQYF,TGTGCCAGCAGACTCGACAGGGTGAAGGGCGAGCAGTACTTC
.,TRBV5-1,TRBJ2-5,.,CASSGGLAQETQYF,TGCGCCAGCAGCGGGGGGTTGGCACAAGAGACCCAGTACTTC
.,TRBV9,TRBJ1-3,once,CASSVAPETFSGNTIYF,TGTGCCAGCAGCGTAGCTCCTGAAACATTCTCTGGAAACACCATATATTTT
.,TRBV2,TRBJ1-4,.,CASSKTSTNEKLFF,TGTGCCAGCAGTAAGACAAGCACTAATGAAAAACTGTTTTTT
.,TRBV5-1,TRBJ2-1,.,CASSSVTTVRQFF,TGCGCCAGCAGCTCGGTGACTACAGTCAGGCAGTTCTTC
.,TRBV6-1,TRBJ2-5,.,CASSEMAGETQYF,TGTGCCAGCAGTGAAATGGCGGGAGAGACCCAGTACTTC
.,TRBV28,TRBJ2-5,few,CASRGIQGTQETQYF,TGTGCCAGCAGGGGGATACAGGGTACCCAAGAGACCCAGTACTTC
.,TRBV5-6,TRBJ1-4,.,CASSLVGAGEKLFF,TGTGCCAGCAGCTTGGTGGGGGCAGGTGAAAAACTGTTTTTT
.,TRBV5-1,TRBJ2-3,.,CASSLVLTASTDTQYF,TGCGCCAGCAGCTTGGTATTGACAGCTAGCACAGATACGCAGTATTTT
.,TRBV14,TRBJ2-7,few,CASSQETGYEQYF,TGTGCCAGCAGCCAGGAGACAGGTTACGAGCAGTACTTC
.,TRBV5-8,TRBJ2-2,.,CASSLRVGVNTGELFF,TGTGCCAGCAGCTTGAGAGTCGGGGTGAACACCGGGGAGCTGTTTTTT
TRBD1,TRBV6-1,TRBJ2-3,.,CASSPTGGGTDTQYF,TGTGCCAGCAGTCCGACAGGGGGAGGCACAGATACGCAGTATTTT
TRBD2,TRBV7-9,TRBJ2-7,once,CASSQGGAGVYEQYF,TGTGCCAGCAGCCAAGGAGGAGCGGGAGTCTACGAGCAGTACTTC
.,TRBV5-1,TRBJ1-4,once,CASSLDGGREKLFF,TGCGCCAGCAGCTTGGACGGGGGACGGGAAAAACTGTTTTTT
.,TRBV14,TRBJ1-4,.,CASSPRSRRGEKLFF,TGTGCCAGCAGCCCCCGGAGCCGTCGTGGAGAAAAACTGTTTTTT